The rows below give T cell receptor beta chains drawn from one sample of a study of shared clonotypes between healthy human individuals. The data were produced by immunoSEQ multiplex PCR, yet TCRdb's version contains in-frame clones alone and is incomplete. The table includes roughly 590,000 clones, roughly 96% detected once. Sequenced material: naive CD8+ T cells sorted from blood. Receptors were obtained from a young woman in good health. Both conserved end residues are trimmed from each CDR3. Where a row states a size, it is once, few, many or the class of an expanded clone; other rows omit it.

CDR3: SATSGQGSGNTIY; V: TRBV29-1; size: NA; J: TRBJ1-3
CDR3: ASHVGHEQF; V: TRBV27; size: NA; J: TRBJ2-1
CDR3: ASSETYEQY; V: TRBV10-1; size: NA; J: NA
CDR3: ASSKSGGTGELF; V: TRBV5-4; size: once; J: TRBJ2-2
CDR3: ASSLRVAVLGTEAF; V: TRBV28; size: NA; J: TRBJ1-1
CDR3: ASAKTSGYEQY; V: TRBV2; size: NA; J: TRBJ2-7
CDR3: ASSPQGYEQF; V: TRBV7-6; size: NA; J: TRBJ2-1
CDR3: ASSFRPTEYEQY; V: TRBV27; size: NA; J: TRBJ2-7
CDR3: ASSGTSEFADEQF; V: TRBV6-5; size: NA; J: TRBJ2-1
CDR3: ASSLRASGTDTQY; V: TRBV5-6; size: NA; J: TRBJ2-3
CDR3: ASSQDGGLRETQY; V: TRBV4-1; size: NA; J: TRBJ2-5
CDR3: ASSQPHPGTGELF; V: TRBV4-1; size: NA; J: TRBJ2-2
CDR3: ASSRRTVLSSGNTIY; V: TRBV19; size: NA; J: TRBJ1-3
CDR3: AIDPYIANQPQH; V: TRBV6-1; size: NA; J: TRBJ1-5
CDR3: ACDPQHEDSEAF; V: TRBV30; size: NA; J: TRBJ1-1
CDR3: ASIDRDKLDEKLF; V: TRBV28; size: NA; J: TRBJ1-4
CDR3: ASSWSGKIYEQY; V: TRBV27; size: NA; J: TRBJ2-7
CDR3: ASSQRDINTGELF; V: TRBV4-1; size: NA; J: TRBJ2-2
CDR3: ASSVAGAQGNTIY; V: TRBV9; size: NA; J: TRBJ1-3
CDR3: ASRPGLANTQY; V: TRBV14; size: NA; J: TRBJ2-3
CDR3: ASSLSLQTAYEQY; V: TRBV27; size: NA; J: TRBJ2-7
CDR3: ASSEVGDTGELF; V: TRBV25-1; size: once; J: TRBJ2-2
CDR3: ASSSDRGVTGELF; V: TRBV5-1; size: NA; J: TRBJ2-2
CDR3: ASGHINTGELF; V: TRBV9; size: NA; J: TRBJ2-2
CDR3: ASSPIGGTQY; V: TRBV4-1; size: NA; J: TRBJ2-5
CDR3: ASRLAREQY; V: TRBV2; size: once; J: TRBJ2-7
CDR3: ASSFRTGYSGANVLT; V: TRBV7-9; size: NA; J: TRBJ2-6
CDR3: ASSERGSSYEQY; V: TRBV10-2; size: NA; J: TRBJ2-7
CDR3: ASSHERYQPQH; V: TRBV4-1; size: few; J: TRBJ1-5
CDR3: ASSLVAGFSEQY; V: TRBV11-2; size: NA; J: TRBJ2-7
CDR3: ASSAGIAGELF; V: TRBV7-8; size: NA; J: TRBJ2-2
CDR3: ASSLAGQVNTEAF; V: TRBV5-8; size: once; J: TRBJ1-1
CDR3: ASQYLGLAGFVDTQY; V: TRBV5-8; size: NA; J: TRBJ2-3
CDR3: ASSWTGTYEQY; V: TRBV4-1; size: NA; J: TRBJ2-7
CDR3: ASTRDVNEQF; V: TRBV2; size: NA; J: TRBJ2-1
CDR3: ASSHDPVTGKTYEQY; V: TRBV4-1; size: NA; J: TRBJ2-7
CDR3: ASNNGLYTEAF; V: TRBV2; size: NA; J: TRBJ1-1
CDR3: ASSSRVFEAF; V: TRBV5-5; size: NA; J: TRBJ1-1
CDR3: ASSAGVYNEQF; V: TRBV27; size: NA; J: TRBJ2-1
CDR3: TSSQDSSDSTDTQY; V: TRBV1; size: NA; J: TRBJ2-3
CDR3: ASSLTLRGLYNEQF; V: TRBV7-3; size: NA; J: TRBJ2-1